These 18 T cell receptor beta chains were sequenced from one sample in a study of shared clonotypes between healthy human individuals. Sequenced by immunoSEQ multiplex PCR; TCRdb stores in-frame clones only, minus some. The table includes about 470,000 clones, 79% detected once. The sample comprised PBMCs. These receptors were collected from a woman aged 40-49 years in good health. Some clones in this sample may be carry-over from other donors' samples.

CDR3 sequence (DNA): TGTGCCAGCAGTTTGACTAGCGGGAGGGCCTACGAGCAGTACTTC. Protein product: CASSLTSGRAYEQYF. This chain connects TRBV6-5 to TRBJ2-7; 14 bases are shared with TRBD2. Germline CDR1 MNHEY, CDR2 SVGAGI. The CDR3 covers 15 residues. The V segment lost 4 bases and the J segment 2 bases; nucleotides outside the gene matches: 1.

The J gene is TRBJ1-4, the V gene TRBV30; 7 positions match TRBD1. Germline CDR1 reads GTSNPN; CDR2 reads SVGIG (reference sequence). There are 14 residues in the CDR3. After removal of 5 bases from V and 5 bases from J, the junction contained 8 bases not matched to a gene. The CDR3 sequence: CAWGRGGDNEKLFF. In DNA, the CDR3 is TGTGCCTGGGGGCGAGGGGGCGACAATGAAAAACTGTTTTTT. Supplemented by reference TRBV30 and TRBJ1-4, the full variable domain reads SQTIHQWPATLVQPVGSPLSLECTVEGTSNPNLYWYRQAAGRGLQLLFYSVGIGQISSEVPQNLSASRPQDRQFILSSKKLLLSDSGFYLCAWGRGGDNEKLFFGSGTQLSVL.

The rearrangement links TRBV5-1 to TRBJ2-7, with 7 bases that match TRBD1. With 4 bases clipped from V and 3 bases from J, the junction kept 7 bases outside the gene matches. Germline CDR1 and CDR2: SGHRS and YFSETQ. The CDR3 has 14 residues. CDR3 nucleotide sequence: TGCGCCAGCAGCCCCGGGGACAGCAGCTACGAGCAGTACTTC. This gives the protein CASSPGDSSYEQYF.

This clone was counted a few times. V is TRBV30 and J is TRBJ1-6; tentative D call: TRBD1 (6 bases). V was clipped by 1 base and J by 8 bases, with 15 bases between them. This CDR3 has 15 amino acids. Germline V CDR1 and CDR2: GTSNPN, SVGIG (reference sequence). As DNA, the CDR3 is TGTGCCTGGAGTGAACCGCAGGGGTCCTATTCACCCCTCCACTTT. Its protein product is CAWSEPQGSYSPLHF.

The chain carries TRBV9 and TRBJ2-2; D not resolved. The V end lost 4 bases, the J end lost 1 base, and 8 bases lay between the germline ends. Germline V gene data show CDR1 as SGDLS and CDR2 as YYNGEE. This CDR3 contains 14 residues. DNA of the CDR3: TGTGCCAGCAGCAGAATAATGAACACCGGGGAGCTGTTTTTT. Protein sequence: CASSRIMNTGELFF.

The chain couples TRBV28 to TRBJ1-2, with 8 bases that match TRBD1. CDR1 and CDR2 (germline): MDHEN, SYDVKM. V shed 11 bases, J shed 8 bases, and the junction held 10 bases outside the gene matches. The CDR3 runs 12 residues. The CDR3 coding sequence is TGTGCCTACGGCGGACAGGGAGGCGGCTACACCTTC. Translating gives CAYGGQGGGYTF.

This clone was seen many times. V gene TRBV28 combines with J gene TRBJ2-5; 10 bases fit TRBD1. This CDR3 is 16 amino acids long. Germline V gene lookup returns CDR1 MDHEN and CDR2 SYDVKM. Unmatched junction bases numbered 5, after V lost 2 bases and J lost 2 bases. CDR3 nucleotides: TGTGCCAGCAGTTTACTCACGGACAGGGGGCAAGAGACCCAGTACTTC. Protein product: CASSLLTDRGQETQYF.

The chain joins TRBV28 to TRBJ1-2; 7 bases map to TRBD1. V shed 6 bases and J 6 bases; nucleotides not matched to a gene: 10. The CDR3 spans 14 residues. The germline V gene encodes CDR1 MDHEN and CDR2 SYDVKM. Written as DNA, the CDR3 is TGTGCCAGCAGCTTCCGACAGGGTTTGGATGGCTACACCTTC. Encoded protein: CASSFRQGLDGYTF.

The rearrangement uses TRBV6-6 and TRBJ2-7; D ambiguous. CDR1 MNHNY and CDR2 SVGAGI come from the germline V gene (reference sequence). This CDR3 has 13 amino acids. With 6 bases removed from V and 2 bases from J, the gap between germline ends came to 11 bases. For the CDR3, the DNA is TGTGCCAGCAGCCAGACCGGGCCCTACGAGCAGTACTTC. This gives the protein CASSQTGPYEQYF.

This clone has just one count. The CDR3 spells CASSLFSTVGSRTEAFF. The DNA of the CDR3 is TGTGCCAGCAGTTTATTTAGTACAGTGGGCTCGAGGACTGAAGCTTTCTTT. V is TRBV27 and J is TRBJ1-1, with D uncertain. This CDR3 has 17 residues. The V end lost 1 base, the J end lost 5 bases, and 20 bases lay between the germline ends. Looked up from germline, CDR1 is MNHEY and CDR2 is SMNVEV (reference sequence).

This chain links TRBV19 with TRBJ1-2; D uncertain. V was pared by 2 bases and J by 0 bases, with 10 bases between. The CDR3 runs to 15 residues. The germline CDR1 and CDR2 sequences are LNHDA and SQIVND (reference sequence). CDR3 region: CASSIKAETNYGYTF. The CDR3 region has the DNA TGTGCCAGTAGTATAAAGGCCGAGACTAACTATGGCTACACCTTC.

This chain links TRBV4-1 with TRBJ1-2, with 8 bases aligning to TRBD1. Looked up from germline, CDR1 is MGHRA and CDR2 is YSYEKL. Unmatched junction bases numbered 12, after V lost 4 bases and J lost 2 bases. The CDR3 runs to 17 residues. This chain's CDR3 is CASSRTQGAVANYGYTF. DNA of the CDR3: TGCGCCAGCAGCCGAACCCAGGGGGCCGTAGCGAACTATGGCTACACCTTC.

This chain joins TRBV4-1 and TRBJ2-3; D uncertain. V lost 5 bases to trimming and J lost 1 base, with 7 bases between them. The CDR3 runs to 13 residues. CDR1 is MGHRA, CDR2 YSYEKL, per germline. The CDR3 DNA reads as TGCGCCAGCAGCGGATTCGGCACAGATACGCAGTATTTT. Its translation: CASSGFGTDTQYF.

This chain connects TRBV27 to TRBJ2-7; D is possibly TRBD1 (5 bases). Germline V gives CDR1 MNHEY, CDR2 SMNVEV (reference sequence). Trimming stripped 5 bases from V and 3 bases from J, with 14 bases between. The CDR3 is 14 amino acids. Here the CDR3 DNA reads TGTGCCAGCAGTCACTTGACAGAAAACTACGAGCAGTACTTC. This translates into CASSHLTENYEQYF.

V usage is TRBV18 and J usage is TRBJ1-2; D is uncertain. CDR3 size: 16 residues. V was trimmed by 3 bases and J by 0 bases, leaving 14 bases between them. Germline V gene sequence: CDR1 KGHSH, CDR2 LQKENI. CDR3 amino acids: CASSPEGSITNYGYTF. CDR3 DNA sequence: TGTGCCAGCTCACCTGAAGGCTCGATAACTAACTATGGCTACACCTTC.

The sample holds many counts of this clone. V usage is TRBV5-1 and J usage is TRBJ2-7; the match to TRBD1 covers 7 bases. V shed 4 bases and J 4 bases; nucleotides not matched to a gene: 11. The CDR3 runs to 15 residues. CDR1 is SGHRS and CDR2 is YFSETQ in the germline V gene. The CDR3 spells CASSPRSDRVYEQYF. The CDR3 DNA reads TGCGCCAGCAGCCCCAGATCCGACAGGGTATACGAGCAGTACTTC.

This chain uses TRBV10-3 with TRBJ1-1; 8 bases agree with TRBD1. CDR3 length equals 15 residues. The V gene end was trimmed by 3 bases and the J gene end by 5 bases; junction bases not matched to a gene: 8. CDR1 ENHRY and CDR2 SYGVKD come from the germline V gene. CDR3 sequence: CAISDPLTGGTEAFF. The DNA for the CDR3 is TGTGCCATCAGTGACCCTTTAACAGGGGGGACTGAAGCTTTCTTT.

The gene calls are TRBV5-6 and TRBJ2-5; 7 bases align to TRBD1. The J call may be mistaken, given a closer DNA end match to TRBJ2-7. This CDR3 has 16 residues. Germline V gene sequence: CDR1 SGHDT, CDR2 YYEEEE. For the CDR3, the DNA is TGTGCCAGCAGCGCTCGAGGGGACAGCTATACCTACGAGCAGTACTTC. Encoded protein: CASSARGDSYTYEQYF.